A single sample is the source of the 12 T cell receptor beta chains below, sequenced in a study of CD8 T cells in Susac syndrome (dated by TCRdb to the late 2010s). Library preparation used the immunoSEQ multiplex PCR assay. RNA was extracted using the RNeasy kit, and roughly 0.5 to 1 microgram was reverse transcribed with random hexamers. The public sequencing data were trimmed at Q25 with fastp and processed into clonotypes with MiXCR by TCRdb, which kept only in-frame beta chains. Each CDR3 protein appears once, grouped with its most common genes and DNA. The sample has approximately 110,000 distinct CDR3 sequences on record, 93% of them singletons. The ten largest clones take up approximately 0.3% of the sample. The sequencing input was CD8+ T cells from PBMCs. These receptors came from a human donor with multiple sclerosis.

The chain couples TRBV19 to TRBJ1-3, with D unresolved. CDR3 length: 17 amino acids. Deletions cut 7 bases from V and 0 bases from J, with 19 bases between. Germline lookup yields CDR1 LNHDA and CDR2 SQIVND (reference sequence). The CDR3 coding sequence is TGTGCCAGTACTTATGGTCCGGGATTCGCCTCTGGAAACACCATATATTTT. The encoded protein is CASTYGPGFASGNTIYF. Looking up the rest from reference TRBV19 and TRBJ1-3 gives the full variable domain: DGGITQSPKYLFRKEGQNVTLSCEQNLNHDAMYWYRQDPGQGLRLIYYSQIVNDFQKGDIAEGYSVSREKKESFPLTVTSAQKNPTAFYLCASTYGPGFASGNTIYFGEGSWLTVV.

The chain has TRBV12-3 or TRBV12-4 and TRBJ1-5; D is ambiguous. The CDR3 is made up of 14 amino acids. Trimming shortened V by 6 bases and J by 3 bases, and 12 bases separated the two germline ends. CDR3 amino acids: CASSLAGNNQPQHF. In DNA form, the CDR3 reads TGTGCCAGCAGCCTTGCCGGGAACAATCAGCCCCAGCATTTT.

The chain uses TRBV5-1 and TRBJ1-4, with 7 bases that match TRBD1. The V gene's germline CDR1 is SGHRS and CDR2 YFSETQ. After removal of 0 bases from V and 5 bases from J, the junction contained 4 bases not matched to a gene. The CDR3 runs to 15 residues. Written as DNA, the CDR3 is TGCGCCAGCAGCTTGGACGGGACAGAAAATGAAAAACTGTTTTTT. Protein product: CASSLDGTENEKLFF.

This rearrangement joins TRBV6-5 to TRBJ2-1, with 14 bases aligning to TRBD2. CDR1 and CDR2 from the germline V gene are MNHEY and SVGAGI. Germline trimming cut 2 bases from V and 7 bases from J; bases unmatched to any gene: 4. CDR3 length: 16 residues. The CDR3 DNA reads TGTGCCAGCAGTTACACAGGGACTAGCGGGGGTAATGAGCAGTTCTTC. Translating gives CASSYTGTSGGNEQFF.

V is TRBV4-1 and J is TRBJ2-1; 8 bases fit TRBD2. Germline CDR1 is MGHRA and CDR2 is YSYEKL. The trim removed 1 base at V and 5 bases at J, leaving 7 bases unmatched. The CDR3 runs 16 residues. CDR3 residues: CASSQVLTSENNEQFF. The CDR3 bases are TGCGCCAGCAGCCAAGTACTGACTAGCGAGAACAATGAGCAGTTCTTC.

V usage is TRBV7-8 and J usage is TRBJ2-7; the D is unclear. This CDR3 is 14 amino acids long. The germline CDR1 and CDR2 sequences are SGHVS and FQNEAQ. V was pared by 2 bases and J by 4 bases, with 12 bases between. CDR3 residues: CASSLSPELYEQYF. As DNA, the CDR3 is TGTGCCAGCAGCTTATCACCTGAACTGTACGAGCAGTACTTC.

This chain uses TRBV2 with TRBJ2-7; TRBD1 is a possible D gene (6 bases). V lost 5 bases and J lost 5, with 16 bases in between. CDR1 and CDR2 (germline): SNHLY, FYNNEI. The CDR3 is 14 amino acids. The CDR3 DNA reads as TGTGCCAGCAGTAACGGCAGGGGCCTTAACGAGCAGTACGTC. Encoded protein: CASSNGRGLNEQYV.

The chain carries TRBV19 and TRBJ1-5; possibly TRBD1 for D (6 bases). This CDR3 has 15 amino acids. The V gene's germline CDR1 is LNHDA and CDR2 SQIVND (reference sequence). V lost 7 bases and J lost 2, with 15 bases in between. The CDR3 protein is CASNWAGGGNQPQHF. Here the CDR3 DNA reads TGTGCCAGTAACTGGGCCGGGGGCGGCAATCAGCCCCAGCATTTT.

This rearrangement joins TRBV14 to TRBJ2-5; 8 positions match TRBD1. The CDR3 totals 16 residues. Germline values: CDR1 SGHDN, CDR2 FVKESK. J gave up 0 bases and V 4 bases, and 7 bases lay outside the gene matches. This chain's CDR3 is CASSRDRLGYQETQYF. In DNA form, the CDR3 reads TGTGCCAGCAGCCGGGACAGGCTAGGGTACCAAGAGACCCAGTACTTC.

The chain links TRBV30 to TRBJ2-1; 9 nucleotides line up with TRBD2. This CDR3 contains 15 residues. The junction had 8 bases not matched to a gene; V was cut back by 0 bases and J by 8 bases. Germline CDR1 GTSNPN, CDR2 SVGIG (reference sequence). The CDR3: CAWSVRAGGQDEQFF. CDR3 sequence (DNA): TGTGCCTGGAGTGTAAGGGCGGGAGGGCAGGATGAGCAGTTCTTC.

This clonotype was detected a few times. The chain joins TRBV12-3 or TRBV12-4 to TRBJ2-7, with D perhaps TRBD1 (5 bases). The CDR3 extends over 13 amino acids. V lost 5 bases and J lost 1, with 9 bases in between. CDR3 nucleotide sequence: TGTGCCAGCAGTGGCAGGGTTTCCTACGAGCAGTACTTC. It encodes CASSGRVSYEQYF.

The chain links TRBV4-1 to TRBJ1-2; unclear D gene. Trimming left V 0 bases short and J 1 base short, with 12 bases between. The germline V gene has CDR1 MGHRA and CDR2 YSYEKL. The CDR3 totals 16 residues. For the CDR3, the DNA is TGCGCCAGCAGCCAAGAAGCCAGTGCGGATAACTATGGCTACACCTTC. Amino acid sequence: CASSQEASADNYGYTF.